These T cell receptor beta chains were read from a single sample in a study of a mutant IDH1 vaccine in newly diagnosed glioma. These receptors' targets are unknown. Using immunoSEQ multiplex PCR, the repertoire was profiled, and TCRdb retains in-frame clones only, with some absent. The table shows 10,000 to 15,000 clones, with roughly 79% occurring only once. Specimen: PBMCs, collected from a glioma patient whose treatment included an IDH1 peptide vaccine. All receptors derive from a woman aged 40 to 50 with glioma. The CDR3 runs from the conserved cysteine through the conserved F or W.

v_call	j_call	cdr3_aa
TRBV2	TRBJ2-2	CASSGAGGELFF
TRBV7-6	TRBJ2-1	CASTPIGTGYNEQFF
TRBV5-1	TRBJ2-7	CASSSGLADYEQYF
TRBV5-4	TRBJ2-3	CASSSSGGAFSTDTQYF
TRBV5-5	TRBJ2-5	CASSNRQAPQETQYF
TRBV11-2	TRBJ2-3	CASSLDGFFTDTQYF
TRBV28	TRBJ2-7	CASSARQGATGEQYF
TRBV5-1	TRBJ1-4	CASSSSATNEKLFF
TRBV6-1	TRBJ1-6	CASYRDAVSPLHF
TRBV4-3	TRBJ2-7	CASSQVRDSSYEQYF
TRBV28	TRBJ1-1	CASSSWSYRTGGTEAFF
TRBV6-1	TRBJ1-2	CASSAQYYGYTF
TRBV10-3	TRBJ2-2	CAIRDTKAAGELFF
TRBV30	TRBJ2-2	CAWSAGFEELFF
TRBV5-1	TRBJ1-4	CASSLRRGEKLFF
TRBV4-2	TRBJ2-1	CASSQDGILGGDRWEQFF
TRBV7-8	TRBJ2-2	CASSSTGRINTGELFF
TRBV29-1	TRBJ2-1	CSAGEGNEQFF
TRBV9	TRBJ2-6	CASSAGTGLGANVLTF